One and the same sample provided the 16 T cell receptor beta chains below, sequenced in a study of PD-1 blockade in classical Hodgkin lymphoma. Time point indicated: cycle 4 day 1 (C4D1), after 6 weeks of nivolumab. No patient escaped relapse after autologous stem cell transplantation, and brentuximab vedotin exposure varied. Data came from immunoSEQ multiplex PCR; TCRdb stores just in-frame clones and leaves some out. This sample has about 89,000 clones; approximately 90% occur once, and the top ten carry about 2.9%. Sample: peripheral blood mononuclear cells (PBMCs), taken before the fourth cycle of nivolumab. Source of these receptors: a human donor with classical Hodgkin lymphoma.

The chain recombines TRBV6-5 with TRBJ1-2, with D possibly matching TRBD1 (6 bases). Per the germline V gene, CDR1 is MNHEY and CDR2 is SVGAGI. Trimming pared 6 bases from V and 2 bases from J, leaving 10 bases between. The CDR3 has 13 amino acids. CDR3 protein: CASRPQGNYGYTF. The CDR3 DNA reads TGTGCCAGCAGGCCACAGGGAAACTATGGCTACACCTTC.

The chain uses TRBV30 and TRBJ2-3; 7 nucleotides match TRBD1. V was clipped by 5 bases and J by 4 bases; unmatched bases: 3. CDR3 length: 12 residues. Germline assignment: CDR1 GTSNPN and CDR2 SVGIG (reference sequence). The CDR3 nucleotides read TGTGCCTGGGACAGGGTCCCAGATACGCAGTATTTT. Translated: CAWDRVPDTQYF.

The rearrangement joins TRBV2 to TRBJ2-2; TRBD2 is a possible D gene (6 bases). The CDR3 sequence is 15 residues long. Trimming took 4 bases from V and 6 from J, leaving 15 bases between them. CDR1 and CDR2 (germline): SNHLY, FYNNEI. The CDR3 sequence is CASSAGVTAPGELFF. CDR3 in DNA: TGTGCCAGCAGTGCGGGGGTTACGGCACCCGGGGAGCTGTTTTTT. The whole variable domain, filled in from reference TRBV2 and TRBJ2-2, reads EPEVTQTPSHQVTQMGQEVILRCVPISNHLYFYWYRQILGQKVEFLVSFYNNEISEKSEIFDDQFSVERPDGSNFTLKIRSTKLEDSAMYFCASSAGVTAPGELFFGEGSRLTVL.

V is TRBV27 and J is TRBJ1-1, with D maybe TRBD1 (6 bases). The CDR3 runs to 16 residues. The ends were cut back, 0 bases at V and 3 bases at J, with 14 bases in the middle. The germline gives CDR1 MNHEY, CDR2 SMNVEV (reference sequence). CDR3 loop: CASSLSRLGGDTEAFF. CDR3 nucleotide sequence: TGTGCCAGCAGTTTATCAAGACTAGGGGGGGACACTGAAGCTTTCTTT.

This chain joins TRBV11-2 and TRBJ2-3; D not resolved. Germline V lookup: CDR1 SGHAT, CDR2 FQNNGV. The CDR3 length is 15 residues. Trimming removed 3 bases at V and 0 bases at J, with 10 bases between. The CDR3 is CASSFGGVSTDTQYF. The CDR3 DNA reads as TGTGCCAGCAGCTTTGGTGGCGTAAGCACAGATACGCAGTATTTT.

The chain combines TRBV12-5 with TRBJ2-5; D is ambiguous. The V end was cut by 4 bases, the J end by 5 bases, with 14 bases between. The CDR3 contains 14 residues. Per the germline V gene, CDR1 is LGHNT and CDR2 is FRNRAP. The CDR3 DNA follows: TGTGCTAGTGGTTCGACCGCTAGGGTGGAGACCCAGTACTTC. Translation gives CASGSTARVETQYF.

The chain is built from TRBV7-9 and TRBJ2-3, with a weak D call TRBD2 (6 bases). V lost 1 base to trimming and J lost 3 bases, with 14 bases between them. This CDR3 has 16 residues. From germline, CDR1 is SEHNR and CDR2 FQNEAQ (reference sequence). The CDR3 DNA is TGTGCCAGCAGCTTAGGGTCGGGCGGGGCGACAGATACGCAGTATTTT. Translating it yields CASSLGSGGATDTQYF.

In its sample, this clone was seen once. The CDR3 region has the DNA TGTGCCAGCAGCTCCCAAGACGGCAGGGGATATGAAAAACTGTTTTTT. Its translation is CASSSQDGRGYEKLFF. This sequence joins TRBV13 and TRBJ1-4, with D possibly being TRBD1 (6 bases). Germline-derived CDR1 and CDR2 are PRHDT and FYEKMQ (reference sequence). The V end was cut by 4 bases, the J end by 6 bases, with 18 bases between. The length of the CDR3 is 16 residues.

V is TRBV7-2 and J is TRBJ2-3; TRBD1 aligns across 7 bases. CDR3 length equals 15 residues. CDR1 is SGHTA and CDR2 is FQGNSA in the germline V gene. With V trimmed by 3 bases and J by 3 bases, 6 bases remained unmatched. The CDR3, as DNA: TGTGCCAGCAGCTTCACGACAGGGTCGACAGATACGCAGTATTTT. The encoded protein is CASSFTTGSTDTQYF.

The genes are TRBV4-3 and TRBJ2-5; maybe TRBD1 (5 bases). There are 14 residues in the CDR3. Germline values: CDR1 LGHNA, CDR2 YSLEER. V was shortened by 4 bases and J by 0 bases, with 9 bases between the two germline ends. CDR3 residues: CASSRDSYQETQYF. For the CDR3, the DNA is TGCGCCAGCAGCCGAGACAGCTACCAAGAGACCCAGTACTTC.

The chain recombines TRBV15 with TRBJ1-2; D is unclear. V lost 0 bases and J 4 bases, leaving 12 bases between the germline ends. Germline CDR1 and CDR2: LNHNV and YYDKDF (reference sequence). There are 15 residues in the CDR3. The CDR3 nucleotides are TGTGCCACCAGCAGAGAAATGGACTTCGGCTATGGCTACACCTTC. Amino acid sequence: CATSREMDFGYGYTF.

Regarding this clone: The junction differs from germline at one of its ends, possibly a read error. V gene TRBV6-6 combines with J gene TRBJ1-1; TRBD1 is a possible D gene (6 bases). The germline V gene encodes CDR1 MNHNY and CDR2 SVGAGI (reference sequence). The CDR3 runs to 15 residues. The CDR3 is CASSQRGPPISEAFF. CDR3 DNA: TGTGCCAGCAGTCAACGGGGGCCGCCGATCTCTGAGGCTTTCTTT.

V and J are TRBV7-6 and TRBJ2-5; D gene ambiguous. The CDR3 has 12 amino acids. CDR1 is SGHVS, CDR2 FNYEAQ, per germline. Trimming left V 5 bases short and J 2 bases short, with 6 bases between. The CDR3 DNA follows: TGTGCCAGCAGCAAACCTCAAGAGACCCAGTACTTC. Translating gives CASSKPQETQYF.

This clone occurred once. The chain has TRBV10-3 and TRBJ2-5; a possible D gene is TRBD1 (5 bases). The J call may be incorrect, as the DNA end agrees better with TRBJ2-7. This CDR3 is 13 amino acids long. Germline lookup yields CDR1 ENHRY and CDR2 SYGVKD. The CDR3 loop reads CAISESLGDEQYF. Written as DNA, the CDR3 is TGTGCCATCAGTGAGTCGCTAGGGGACGAGCAGTACTTC.

In its sample, this clone was seen once. The chain joins TRBV5-1 to TRBJ2-5; D is tentatively TRBD1 or TRBD2 (6 bases each). Germline V gene sequence: CDR1 SGHRS, CDR2 YFSETQ. The CDR3 has 14 amino acids. Deletions cut 3 bases from V and 2 bases from J, with 11 bases between. DNA of the CDR3: TGCGCCAGCAGCTGGGGGGCAGGTCAAGAGACCCAGTACTTC. This encodes CASSWGAGQETQYF.

In this sample, this clone turned up once. The gene calls are TRBV10-1 and TRBJ2-7, with D maybe TRBD1 (6 bases). The germline V gene has CDR1 WNHNN and CDR2 SYGVQD (reference sequence). CDR3 length: 14 residues. V was trimmed by 4 bases and J by 0 bases, leaving 10 bases between them. CDR3 sequence: CASSGGQSSYEQYF. In DNA, the CDR3 is TGCGCCAGCAGTGGCGGACAGAGCTCCTACGAGCAGTACTTC.